Described below is a single T cell receptor (beta chain) sequence and its context. What it binds is unknown. J was trimmed by 12 bases and V by 4 bases; bases with no gene match: 6. The CDR3 totals 11 residues. The germline gives CDR1 MDHEN, CDR2 SYDVKM. This specimen belongs to a study of T cell responses to AZD1222 COVID-19 vaccine. Study conclusions and caveats: The study found vaccine-associated CD4 TCRs spanning spike, dominant at 160-218 and 743-854. It should be noted that donors were predominantly white British and more often female, and clonal diversity was possibly underestimated. Repertoire sampling occurred only after the peak T cell response. The reported proportion of spike-specific TCRs targeting unmutated variant regions was nearly half.

TCRdb keeps only in-frame clones here, not all; method: immunoSEQ multiplex PCR. This sample has over 45,000 clones, with around 86% found just once. The sample consisted of peripheral blood, taken on day 0 of AZD1222 vaccination. This receptor was identified in an adult in good health. The chain has TRBV28 and TRBJ2-7, with 7 bases matching TRBD1. The CDR3 sequence is CASSSNRGWYF. The CDR3 DNA follows: TGTGCCAGCAGTTCAAACAGGGGTTGGTACTTC. Filled out from reference TRBV28 and TRBJ2-7, the complete variable domain reads DVKVTQSSRYLVKRTGEKVFLECVQDMDHENMFWYRQDPGLGLRLIYFSYDVKMKEKGDIPEGYSVSREKKERFSLILESASTNQTSMYLCASSSNRGWYFGPGTRLTVT.